Below are 8 T cell receptor beta chains sequenced from a single sample in a study of human T cells and chemical hapten exposure. The time point here: patch test 1, 2 weeks after DPC sensitization. Specified treatment: therapeutic diphenylcyclopropenone sensitization with weekly scalp DPC. Using its own MiXCR run on the RACE reads, TCRdb lists one record per CDR3 protein. The sample shows tens of thousands of distinct CDR3 sequences, 7% to 10% of them seen only once. The sequences come from whole blood, collected in connection with sensitization to the hapten diphenylcyclopropenone (DPC). All receptors derive from a woman aged 40 to 50 with alopecia areata. Some clones in this sample may be carry-over from other donors' samples.

This clonotype was observed many times. The chain links TRBV3-1 to TRBJ2-7; D unresolved. The CDR3 contains 11 residues. The germline gives CDR1 LGHDT, CDR2 YNNKEL (reference sequence). Trimming removed 3 bases at V and 3 bases at J, with 3 bases between. The CDR3 reads CASSQGYEQYF. CDR3 nucleotides: TGTGCCAGCAGCCAGGGCTACGAGCAGTACTTC.

The table lists this clonotype with many counts. CDR3 sequence (DNA): TGCGCCAGCGGGGCCGGAGAGACCCAGTACTTC. As protein: CASGAGETQYF. The V gene is TRBV5-1, the J gene TRBJ2-5; a possible D gene is TRBD1 (5 bases). V was clipped by 7 bases and J by 4 bases, with 8 bases between them. Germline CDR1 SGHRS, CDR2 YFSETQ. CDR3 length: 11 residues.

This clonotype has ten or more counts. The chain uses TRBV6-5 and TRBJ2-7, with D tentatively TRBD1 or TRBD2 (6 bases each). Germline lookup yields CDR1 MNHEY and CDR2 SVGAGI. CDR3 size: 15 residues. The V and J ends lost 2 bases and 1 base respectively, with 12 bases between them. The CDR3, as DNA: TGTGCCAGCAGTTACCACGGGGGCCCTTCCTACGAGCAGTACTTC. It codes for CASSYHGGPSYEQYF.

This clonotype showed up many times. The chain couples TRBV3-2 to TRBJ2-7. TRBV3-2 is noted as a pseudogene. The CDR3 is 15 amino acids. CDR3 nucleotides: TGTGCCAGCAGCCACCTGCCGGCGACGACCTACGAGCAGTACTTC. Its translation is CASSHLPATTYEQYF.

This clonotype was counted ten times or more. The chain carries TRBV5-5 and TRBJ1-4; TRBD1 agrees at 9 bases. J was trimmed by 1 base and V by 4 bases; bases with no gene match: 8. CDR3 size: 17 residues. Germline V gene lookup returns CDR1 SGHKS and CDR2 YYEKEE (reference sequence). The CDR3 nucleotides are TGTGCCAGCAGCACCTGGACAGGGGAGAAAACTAATGAAAAACTGTTTTTT. This sequence encodes CASSTWTGEKTNEKLFF.

This clonotype came up many times. This chain uses TRBV28 with TRBJ2-7; TRBD1 or TRBD2 may be the D gene (6 bases each). In germline, CDR1 is MDHEN, CDR2 SYDVKM. The V gene lost 6 bases and the J gene lost 11 bases, with 20 bases spanning the gap. The CDR3 sequence is 13 residues long. The CDR3 loop reads CASSQTPGALKYF. The CDR3 coding sequence is TGTGCCAGCAGCCAAACCCCGGGGGCATTGAAGTACTTC. The full variable domain, rest sourced from reference TRBV28 and TRBJ2-7, is DVKVTQSSRYLVKRTGEKVFLECVQDMDHENMFWYRQDPGLGLRLIYFSYDVKMKEKGDIPEGYSVSREKKERFSLILESASTNQTSMYLCASSQTPGALKYFGPGTRLTVT.

This clonotype was seen more than once but under ten times. V usage is TRBV28 and J usage is TRBJ1-5; D not resolved. Germline assignment: CDR1 MDHEN and CDR2 SYDVKM. V shed 5 bases and J shed 5 bases, with 13 bases lying between them. The CDR3 contains 14 residues. CDR3 DNA: TGTGCCAGCAGTCCCCCGCGGCATTATCAGCCCCAGCATTTT. Amino acids: CASSPPRHYQPQHF.

This clonotype has ten or more counts. This chain joins TRBV5-4 and TRBJ1-2, with a weak D call TRBD1 (6 bases). The CDR3 covers 14 residues. Germline V CDR1 and CDR2: SGHNT, YYREEE (reference sequence). V was trimmed by 2 bases and J by 8 bases, leaving 16 bases between them. Here the CDR3 DNA reads TGTGCCAGCAGCTTCGAACGGGGGGCGCAGGGCTACACCTTC. Amino acids: CASSFERGAQGYTF.